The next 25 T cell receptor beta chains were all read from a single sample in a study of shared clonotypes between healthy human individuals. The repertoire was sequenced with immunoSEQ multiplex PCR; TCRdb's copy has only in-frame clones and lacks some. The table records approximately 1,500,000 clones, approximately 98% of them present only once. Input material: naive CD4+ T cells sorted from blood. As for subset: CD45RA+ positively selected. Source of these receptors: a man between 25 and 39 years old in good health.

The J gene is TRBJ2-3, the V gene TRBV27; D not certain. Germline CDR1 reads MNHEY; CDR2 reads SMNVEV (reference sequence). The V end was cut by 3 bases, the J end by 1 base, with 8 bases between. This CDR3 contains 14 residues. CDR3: CASSFNLGTDTQYF. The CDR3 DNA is TGTGCCAGCAGTTTTAATTTGGGCACAGATACGCAGTATTTT.

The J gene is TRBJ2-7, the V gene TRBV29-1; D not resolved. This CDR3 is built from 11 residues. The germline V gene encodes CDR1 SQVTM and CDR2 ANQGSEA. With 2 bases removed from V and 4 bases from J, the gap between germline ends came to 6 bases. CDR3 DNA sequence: TGCAGCGTTGAAAACTCATACGAGCAGTACTTC. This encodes CSVENSYEQYF.

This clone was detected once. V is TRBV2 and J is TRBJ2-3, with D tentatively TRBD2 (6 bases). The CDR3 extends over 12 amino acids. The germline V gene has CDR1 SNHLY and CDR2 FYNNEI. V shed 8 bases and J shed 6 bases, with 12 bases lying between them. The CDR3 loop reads CASRETGDTQYF. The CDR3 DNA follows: TGTGCCAGCCGGGAGACGGGGGATACGCAGTATTTT.

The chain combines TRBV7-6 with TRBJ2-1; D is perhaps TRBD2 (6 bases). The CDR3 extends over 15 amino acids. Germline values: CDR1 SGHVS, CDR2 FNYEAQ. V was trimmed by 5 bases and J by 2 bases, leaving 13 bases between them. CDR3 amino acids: CASSLIADAYNEQFF. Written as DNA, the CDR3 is TGTGCCAGCAGCCTAATAGCGGACGCCTACAATGAGCAGTTCTTC. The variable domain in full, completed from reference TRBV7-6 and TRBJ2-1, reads GAGVSQSPRYKVTKRGQDVALRCDPISGHVSLYWYRQALGQGPEFLTYFNYEAQQDKSGLPNDRFSAERPEGSISTLTIQRTEQRDSAMYRCASSLIADAYNEQFFGPGTRLTVL.

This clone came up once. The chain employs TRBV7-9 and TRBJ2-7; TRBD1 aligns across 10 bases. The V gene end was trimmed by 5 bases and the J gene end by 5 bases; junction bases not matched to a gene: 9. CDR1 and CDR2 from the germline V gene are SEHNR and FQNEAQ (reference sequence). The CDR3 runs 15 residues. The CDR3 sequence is CASSVDRGRPHEQYF. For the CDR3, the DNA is TGTGCCAGCAGCGTCGACAGGGGGCGTCCCCACGAGCAGTACTTC. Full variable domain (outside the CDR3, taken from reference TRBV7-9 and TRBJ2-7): DTGVSQNPRHKITKRGQNVTFRCDPISEHNRLYWYRQTLGQGPEFLTYFQNEAQLEKSRLLSDRFSAERPKGSFSTLEIQRTEQGDSAMYLCASSVDRGRPHEQYFGPGTRLTVT.

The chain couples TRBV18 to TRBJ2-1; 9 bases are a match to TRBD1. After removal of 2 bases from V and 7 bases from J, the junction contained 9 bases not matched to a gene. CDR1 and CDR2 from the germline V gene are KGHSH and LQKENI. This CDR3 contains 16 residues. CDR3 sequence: CASSPSRTGVRNEQFF. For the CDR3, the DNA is TGTGCCAGCTCACCATCCAGGACAGGGGTTAGAAATGAGCAGTTCTTC.

CDR3 protein: CSVSKAGGISSSLREQYF. The CDR3 bases are TGCAGCGTTTCGAAAGCGGGAGGAATTAGTAGTTCCCTTCGCGAGCAGTACTTC. The chain has TRBV29-1 and TRBJ2-7; 9 bases match TRBD2. Germline V gene lookup returns CDR1 SQVTM and CDR2 ANQGSEA. The V gene end was trimmed by 5 bases and the J gene end by 6 bases; junction bases not matched to a gene: 23. This CDR3 has 18 residues.

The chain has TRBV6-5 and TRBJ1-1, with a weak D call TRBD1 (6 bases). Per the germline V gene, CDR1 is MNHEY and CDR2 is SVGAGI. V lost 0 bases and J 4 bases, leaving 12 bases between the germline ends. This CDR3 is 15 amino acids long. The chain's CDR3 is CASSYSYDRSTEAFF. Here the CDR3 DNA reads TGTGCCAGCAGTTACTCGTACGACAGGAGCACTGAAGCTTTCTTT.

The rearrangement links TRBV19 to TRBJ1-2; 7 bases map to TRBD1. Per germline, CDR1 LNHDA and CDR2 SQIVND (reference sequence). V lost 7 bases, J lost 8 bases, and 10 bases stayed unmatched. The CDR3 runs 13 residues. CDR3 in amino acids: CASTEKGAEGYTF. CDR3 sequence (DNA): TGTGCCAGTACCGAGAAGGGGGCCGAGGGCTACACCTTC.

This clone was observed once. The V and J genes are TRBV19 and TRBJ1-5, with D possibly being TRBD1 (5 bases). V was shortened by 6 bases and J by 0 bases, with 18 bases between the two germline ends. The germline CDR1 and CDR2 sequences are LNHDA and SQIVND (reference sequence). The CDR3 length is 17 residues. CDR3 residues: CASRGPGWRGSNQPQHF. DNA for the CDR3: TGTGCCAGTAGGGGGCCAGGTTGGCGAGGTAGCAATCAGCCCCAGCATTTT.

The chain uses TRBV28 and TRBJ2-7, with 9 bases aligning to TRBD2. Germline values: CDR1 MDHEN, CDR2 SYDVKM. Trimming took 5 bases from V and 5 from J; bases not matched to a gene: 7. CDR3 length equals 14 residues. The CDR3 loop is CASSLAGLFHEQYF. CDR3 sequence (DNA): TGTGCCAGCAGTCTAGCGGGACTATTCCACGAGCAGTACTTC.

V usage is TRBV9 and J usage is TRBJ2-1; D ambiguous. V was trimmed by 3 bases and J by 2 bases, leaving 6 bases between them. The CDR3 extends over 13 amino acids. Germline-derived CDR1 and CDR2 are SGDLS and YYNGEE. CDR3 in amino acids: CASSGRPYNEQFF. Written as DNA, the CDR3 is TGTGCCAGCAGCGGGCGACCCTACAATGAGCAGTTCTTC.

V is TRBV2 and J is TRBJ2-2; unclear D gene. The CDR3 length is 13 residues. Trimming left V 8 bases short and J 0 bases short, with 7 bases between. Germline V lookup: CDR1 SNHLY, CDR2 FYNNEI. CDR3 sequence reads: CASRWTNTGELFF. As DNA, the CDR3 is TGTGCCAGCCGCTGGACGAACACCGGGGAGCTGTTTTTT.

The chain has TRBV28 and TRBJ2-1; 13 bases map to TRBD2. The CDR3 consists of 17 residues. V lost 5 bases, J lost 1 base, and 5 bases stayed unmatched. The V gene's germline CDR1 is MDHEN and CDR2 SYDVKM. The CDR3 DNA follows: TGTGCCAGCAGTGTGGGACTAGCGGGAATATCCTACAATGAGCAGTTCTTC. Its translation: CASSVGLAGISYNEQFF.

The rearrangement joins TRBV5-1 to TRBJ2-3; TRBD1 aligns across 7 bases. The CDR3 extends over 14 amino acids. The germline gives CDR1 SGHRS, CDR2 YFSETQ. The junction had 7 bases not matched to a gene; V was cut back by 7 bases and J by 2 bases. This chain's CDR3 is CASADDRATDTQYF. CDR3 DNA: TGCGCCAGCGCGGATGACAGGGCCACAGATACGCAGTATTTT.

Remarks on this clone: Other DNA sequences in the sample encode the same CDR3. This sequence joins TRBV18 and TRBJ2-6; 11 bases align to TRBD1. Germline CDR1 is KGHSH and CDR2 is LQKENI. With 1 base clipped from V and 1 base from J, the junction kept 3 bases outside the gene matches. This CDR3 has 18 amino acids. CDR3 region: CASSPLGQGASGANVLTF. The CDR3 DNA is TGTGCCAGCTCACCACTTGGACAGGGGGCGTCTGGGGCCAACGTCCTGACTTTC.

The chain's CDR3 is CASREKPGDTIYF. CDR3 nucleotides: TGCGCCAGCAGGGAGAAGCCCGGGGACACCATATATTTT. The gene calls are TRBV10-1 and TRBJ1-3; D ambiguous. V lost 6 bases, J lost 8 bases, and 14 bases lay in between. This CDR3 has 13 amino acids. Germline lookup yields CDR1 WNHNN and CDR2 SYGVQD (reference sequence).

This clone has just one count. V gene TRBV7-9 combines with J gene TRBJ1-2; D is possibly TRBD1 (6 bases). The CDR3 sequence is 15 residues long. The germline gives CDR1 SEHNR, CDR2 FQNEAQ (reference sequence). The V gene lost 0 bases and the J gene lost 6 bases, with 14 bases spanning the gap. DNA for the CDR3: TGTGCCAGCAGCTTAGCAGGTCAGGGGAAGGATGGCTACACCTTC. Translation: CASSLAGQGKDGYTF.

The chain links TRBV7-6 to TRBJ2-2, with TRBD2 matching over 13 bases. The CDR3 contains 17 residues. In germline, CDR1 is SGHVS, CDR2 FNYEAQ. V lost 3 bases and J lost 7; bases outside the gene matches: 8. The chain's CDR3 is CASSFRGLAGVVGELFF. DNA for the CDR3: TGTGCCAGCAGCTTCAGAGGACTAGCGGGAGTAGTCGGGGAGCTGTTTTTT.

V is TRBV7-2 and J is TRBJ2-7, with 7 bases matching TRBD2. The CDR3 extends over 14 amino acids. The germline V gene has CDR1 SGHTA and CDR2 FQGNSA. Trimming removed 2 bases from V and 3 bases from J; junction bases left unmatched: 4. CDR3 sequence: CASSLSASGYEQYF. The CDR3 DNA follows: TGTGCCAGCAGCTTAAGTGCTAGCGGCTACGAGCAGTACTTC.

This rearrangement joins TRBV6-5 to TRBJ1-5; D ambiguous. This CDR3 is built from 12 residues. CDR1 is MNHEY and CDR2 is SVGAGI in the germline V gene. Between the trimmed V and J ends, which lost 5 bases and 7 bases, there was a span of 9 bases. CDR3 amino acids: CASSPSGQPQHF. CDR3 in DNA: TGTGCCAGCAGTCCCTCTGGACAGCCCCAGCATTTT.

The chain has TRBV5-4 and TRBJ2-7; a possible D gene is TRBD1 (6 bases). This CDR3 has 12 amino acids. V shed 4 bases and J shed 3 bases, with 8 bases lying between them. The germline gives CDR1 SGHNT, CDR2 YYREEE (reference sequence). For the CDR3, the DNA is TGTGCCAGCAGCAACAGGGACTACGAGCAGTACTTC. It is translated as CASSNRDYEQYF.

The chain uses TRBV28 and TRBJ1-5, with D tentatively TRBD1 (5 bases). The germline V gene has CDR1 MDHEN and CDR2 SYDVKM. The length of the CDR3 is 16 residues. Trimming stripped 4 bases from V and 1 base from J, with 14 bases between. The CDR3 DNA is TGTGCCAGCAGTTCCCGGTGGGGCGGAAGCAATCAGCCCCAGCATTTT. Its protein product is CASSSRWGGSNQPQHF.

The CDR3 reads CASTFGLADTDTQYF. CDR3 coding DNA: TGTGCCAGCACCTTCGGGCTAGCGGACACAGATACGCAGTATTTT. J is TRBJ2-3 and V is TRBV11-1; 7 positions agree with TRBD2. V was clipped by 7 bases and J by 2 bases; unmatched bases: 9. There are 15 residues in the CDR3. Germline CDR1 is SGHAT and CDR2 is FQDESV (reference sequence).

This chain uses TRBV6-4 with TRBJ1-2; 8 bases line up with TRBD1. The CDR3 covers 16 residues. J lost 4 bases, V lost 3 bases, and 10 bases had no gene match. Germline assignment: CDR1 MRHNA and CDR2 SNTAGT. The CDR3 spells CASSEQFGTGIYGYTF. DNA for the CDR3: TGTGCCAGCAGTGAACAATTCGGGACAGGAATCTATGGCTACACCTTC.